The 27 T cell receptor beta chains presented below share a single source sample, sequenced in a study of blood T cell repertoires in COVID-19. Sequenced by immunoSEQ multiplex PCR; TCRdb stores in-frame clones only, minus some. The data hold tens of thousands of clones, with approximately 90% observed a single time. The sample comprised peripheral blood. Receptor source: an elderly man with acute or convalescent COVID-19.

This clone occurred a few times. The chain employs TRBV2 and TRBJ1-2, with D unresolved. CDR3 length: 14 amino acids. Germline CDR1 is SNHLY and CDR2 is FYNNEI. V was pared by 3 bases and J by 0 bases, with 8 bases between. CDR3 residues: CASSDPRANYGYTF. The CDR3, as DNA: TGTGCCAGCAGTGATCCACGAGCTAACTATGGCTACACCTTC.

J is TRBJ2-7 and V is TRBV28; the match to TRBD1 covers 11 bases. The CDR3 is 14 residues long. Unmatched junction bases numbered 6, after V lost 4 bases and J lost 7 bases. Germline V gene data show CDR1 as MDHEN and CDR2 as SYDVKM. The CDR3 DNA is TGTGCCAGCAGTTGGACAGGGGGCAGGAGGGAGCAGTACTTC. Residues: CASSWTGGRREQYF.

The chain joins TRBV6-1 to TRBJ2-7; D gene ambiguous. The germline V and J ends were trimmed by 3 bases and 4 bases, with 7 bases remaining between them. Germline V gene data show CDR1 as MNHNS and CDR2 as SASEGT. The CDR3 totals 12 residues. The CDR3 loop reads CASSERLYEQYF. As DNA, the CDR3 is TGTGCCAGCAGTGAGCGTCTTTACGAGCAGTACTTC.

V gene TRBV3-1 (or the pseudogene TRBV3-2) combines with J gene TRBJ2-1; D gene unclear. The CDR3 length is 13 residues. V lost 7 bases and J 0 bases, leaving 7 bases between the germline ends. Looked up from germline, CDR1 is LGHDT and CDR2 is YNNKEL (reference sequence). CDR3 sequence reads: CASTHRSYNEQFF. CDR3 nucleotide sequence: TGTGCCAGCACCCACCGCTCCTACAATGAGCAGTTCTTC.

This sequence joins TRBV7-8 and TRBJ2-1, with 11 nucleotides matching TRBD2. CDR3 length equals 14 residues. V was clipped by 5 bases and J by 6 bases; unmatched bases: 3. Germline V CDR1 and CDR2: SGHVS, FQNEAQ. CDR3 residues: CASSTGTSGNEQFF. In DNA, the CDR3 is TGTGCCAGCAGCACCGGGACTAGCGGCAATGAGCAGTTCTTC.

J is TRBJ2-7 and V is TRBV7-2; D is possibly TRBD2 (6 bases). Looked up from germline, CDR1 is SGHTA and CDR2 is FQGNSA. The CDR3 runs to 14 residues. The ends were cut back, 5 bases at V and 4 bases at J, with 15 bases in the middle. This CDR3 is CASSKPGSGYEQYF. The CDR3 nucleotides are TGTGCCAGCAGCAAACCCGGGAGTGGATACGAGCAGTACTTC. Variable domain in full (rest from reference TRBV7-2 and TRBJ2-7): GAGVSQSPSNKVTEKGKDVELRCDPISGHTALYWYRQSLGQGLEFLIYFQGNSAPDKSGLPSDRFSAERTGGSVSTLTIQRTQQEDSAVYLCASSKPGSGYEQYFGPGTRLTVT.

This clone was seen a single time. This rearrangement joins TRBV10-3 to TRBJ2-3; the D is unclear. The CDR3 loop spans 15 amino acids. CDR1 and CDR2 (germline): ENHRY, SYGVKD. The V end was cut by 5 bases, the J end by 0 bases, with 12 bases between. CDR3 in amino acids: CAISTPSGSTDTQYF. CDR3 bases: TGTGCCATCAGTACCCCTTCCGGTAGCACAGATACGCAGTATTTT.

The chain couples TRBV7-9 to TRBJ2-5, with TRBD2 identical over 7 bases. Germline assignment: CDR1 SEHNR and CDR2 FQNEAQ (reference sequence). The J segment lost 2 bases and the V segment lost 3 bases, leaving 3 bases of the junction unmatched. The CDR3 contains 14 residues. The CDR3 sequence is CASSFGAGQETQYF. CDR3 DNA sequence: TGTGCCAGCAGCTTCGGAGCGGGGCAAGAGACCCAGTACTTC.

The V call is TRBV3-1 (or the pseudogene TRBV3-2), the J call TRBJ2-5; TRBD1 matches 7 bases. Germline values: CDR1 LGHDT, CDR2 YNNKEL (reference sequence). This CDR3 spans 14 amino acids. Trimming cost V 1 base and J 6 bases; bases outside gene matches: 5. The CDR3 DNA reads as TGTGCCAGCAGCCAAGGGTCAGGGGGACAGACCCAGTACTTC. It yields the protein CASSQGSGGQTQYF.

The CDR3 sequence is CASSLRSRVGYTF. CDR3 in DNA: TGTGCCAGCAGCTTAAGGTCCCGGGTAGGCTACACCTTC. V gene TRBV7-3 combines with J gene TRBJ1-2, with D unclear. Germline V gene data show CDR1 as SGHTA and CDR2 as FQGTGA. The V gene lost 1 base and the J gene lost 8 bases, with 11 bases spanning the gap. This CDR3 comprises 13 residues.

The chain is built from TRBV2 and TRBJ1-5; tentatively, D is TRBD1 (5 bases). This CDR3 spans 15 amino acids. CDR1 is SNHLY, CDR2 FYNNEI, per germline. The V gene lost 5 bases and the J gene lost 0 bases, with 11 bases spanning the gap. The CDR3 coding sequence is TGTGCCAGCAGTCCCGACAGACATAGCAATCAGCCCCAGCATTTT. This encodes CASSPDRHSNQPQHF.

The V and J genes are TRBV7-8 and TRBJ2-3; a possible D gene is TRBD1 (5 bases). The V end lost 5 bases, the J end lost 2 bases, and 14 bases lay between the germline ends. The germline V gene encodes CDR1 SGHVS and CDR2 FQNEAQ. The CDR3 sequence is 15 residues long. CDR3 DNA: TGTGCCAGCAGCAATACCAGGGTCCACACAGATACGCAGTATTTT. Translating gives CASSNTRVHTDTQYF.

The chain links TRBV10-3 to TRBJ1-2; 10 bases align to TRBD1. J was trimmed by 7 bases and V by 4 bases; bases with no gene match: 9. The V gene's germline CDR1 is ENHRY and CDR2 SYGVKD. There are 15 residues in the CDR3. The CDR3 protein is CAISARDRGSGGYTF. The CDR3 coding sequence is TGTGCCATCAGTGCGCGGGACAGGGGATCGGGTGGCTACACCTTC.

The rearrangement links TRBV5-4 to TRBJ2-5; 10 positions match TRBD2. Germline loops: CDR1 SGHNT, CDR2 YYREEE (reference sequence). CDR3 length: 16 amino acids. V shed 0 bases and J 2 bases; nucleotides not matched to a gene: 4. The DNA of the CDR3 is TGTGCCAGCAGCTTGGAACATAGCGGGGGGCAAGAGACCCAGTACTTC. Protein sequence: CASSLEHSGGQETQYF.

V and J are TRBV2 and TRBJ1-2; 8 bases match TRBD1. Germline V gene data show CDR1 as SNHLY and CDR2 as FYNNEI. Unmatched junction bases numbered 7, after V lost 4 bases and J lost 6 bases. The CDR3 runs to 14 residues. Here the CDR3 reads CASSAGQVFNGYTF. The CDR3 DNA is TGTGCCAGCAGTGCGGGACAGGTTTTCAATGGCTACACCTTC.

This clone was seen only a few times. The V gene is TRBV19, the J gene TRBJ1-3, with 7 positions matching TRBD1. The length of the CDR3 is 17 residues. Germline CDR1 LNHDA, CDR2 SQIVND (reference sequence). With V trimmed by 6 bases and J by 0 bases, 11 bases remained unmatched. The DNA for the CDR3 is TGTGCCAGTAGCTACGGAGGGGGCCTCTTCTCTGGAAACACCATATATTTT. It encodes CASSYGGGLFSGNTIYF. The full variable domain, with the rest looked up from reference TRBV19 and TRBJ1-3, is DGGITQSPKYLFRKEGQNVTLSCEQNLNHDAMYWYRQDPGQGLRLIYYSQIVNDFQKGDIAEGYSVSREKKESFPLTVTSAQKNPTAFYLCASSYGGGLFSGNTIYFGEGSWLTVV.

The chain employs TRBV29-1 and TRBJ1-1; D unclear. CDR1 and CDR2 (germline): SQVTM, ANQGSEA. Trimming removed 5 bases from V and 1 base from J, with 2 bases in between. The CDR3 is 10 amino acids. The CDR3 protein is CSVRNTEAFF. The CDR3 bases are TGCAGCGTTCGGAACACTGAAGCTTTCTTT.

This clone was seen a few times. The genes are TRBV11-2 and TRBJ1-2, with D perhaps matching TRBD1 (6 bases). The CDR3 covers 14 residues. The germline CDR1 and CDR2 sequences are SGHAT and FQNNGV. The V end was cut by 1 base, the J end by 4 bases, with 10 bases between. The CDR3 sequence is CASSLVGGGYGYTF. CDR3 bases: TGTGCCAGCAGCTTAGTTGGGGGCGGCTATGGCTACACCTTC.

This chain uses TRBV12-3 or TRBV12-4 with TRBJ1-6, with D possibly matching TRBD1 (5 bases). Trimming took 7 bases from V and 7 from J, leaving 8 bases between them. The CDR3 runs to 12 residues. The CDR3 DNA reads TGTGCCAGCAATCAGGGAAATTCACCCCTCCACTTT. Translating gives CASNQGNSPLHF.

The chain is built from TRBV6-5 and TRBJ1-1; D gene uncertain. The CDR3 contains 15 residues. The ends were cut back, 8 bases at V and 3 bases at J, with 19 bases in the middle. CDR1 is MNHEY and CDR2 is SVGAGI in the germline V gene. The CDR3 region is CASLLFPRGDTEAFF. CDR3 nucleotide sequence: TGTGCCAGCCTCCTCTTCCCCCGGGGTGACACTGAAGCTTTCTTT.

This chain connects TRBV15 to TRBJ1-4; 7 bases agree with TRBD1. The V and J ends lost 1 base and 8 bases, in that order; junction bases with no gene match: 1. Germline CDR1 and CDR2: LNHNV and YYDKDF (reference sequence). This CDR3 has 13 amino acids. CDR3 DNA: TGTGCCACCAGCAGAGGCAGGGGGGAAAAACTGTTTTTT. Encoded protein: CATSRGRGEKLFF.

The chain uses TRBV3-1 (or the pseudogene TRBV3-2) and TRBJ1-2; D is undetermined. CDR1 is LGHDT, CDR2 YNNKEL, per germline (reference sequence). Deletions cut 6 bases from V and 4 bases from J, with 15 bases between. The CDR3 has 14 residues. This chain's CDR3 is CASSSTLVSYGYTF. The DNA for the CDR3 is TGTGCCAGCAGTTCTACTCTAGTCTCCTATGGCTACACCTTC.

In this sample, this clone turned up once. V and J are TRBV6-5 and TRBJ1-2, with D hard to call. CDR1 is MNHEY and CDR2 is SVGAGI in the germline V gene. Deletions cut 0 bases from V and 4 bases from J, with 9 bases between. The CDR3 is 14 residues long. DNA for the CDR3: TGTGCCAGCAGTTACTCCCCAGAGGTCTATGGCTACACCTTC. Amino acid sequence: CASSYSPEVYGYTF.

This chain connects TRBV3-1 (or the pseudogene TRBV3-2) to TRBJ2-3; D might be TRBD2 (6 bases). The CDR3 loop spans 14 amino acids. CDR1 and CDR2 (germline): LGHDT, YNNKEL (reference sequence). V was trimmed by 2 bases and J by 4 bases, leaving 10 bases between them. The CDR3: CASSQSGTPDTQYF. The CDR3 region has the DNA TGTGCCAGCAGCCAATCCGGGACTCCAGATACGCAGTATTTT.

The J gene is TRBJ1-1, the V gene TRBV29-1; D remains ambiguous. Germline values: CDR1 SQVTM, CDR2 ANQGSEA. The CDR3 consists of 13 residues. The V end was cut by 5 bases, the J end by 1 base, with 11 bases between. In DNA form, the CDR3 reads TGCAGCGTTTCTGCAGGTGGGAACACTGAAGCTTTCTTT. This translates into CSVSAGGNTEAFF.

J is TRBJ1-4 and V is TRBV2; 9 bases are a match to TRBD1. Losses at the gene ends were 6 bases for V and 5 bases for J; bases not matched to a gene: 7. Per germline, CDR1 SNHLY and CDR2 FYNNEI. The CDR3 totals 15 residues. The CDR3: CASSVGQGFNEKLFF. CDR3 DNA: TGTGCCAGCAGCGTGGGACAGGGATTCAATGAAAAACTGTTTTTT. Combining the CDR3 with reference TRBV2 and TRBJ1-4 gives the whole variable domain EPEVTQTPSHQVTQMGQEVILRCVPISNHLYFYWYRQILGQKVEFLVSFYNNEISEKSEIFDDQFSVERPDGSNFTLKIRSTKLEDSAMYFCASSVGQGFNEKLFFGSGTQLSVL.

The V gene is TRBV6-5, the J gene TRBJ1-5; D is perhaps TRBD1 (6 bases). The germline V and J ends were trimmed by 8 bases and 3 bases, with 17 bases remaining between them. Germline lookup yields CDR1 MNHEY and CDR2 SVGAGI. The CDR3 length is 15 residues. CDR3 sequence reads: CASAIQGWVNQPQHF. The CDR3 nucleotides read TGTGCCAGCGCCATACAGGGATGGGTCAATCAGCCCCAGCATTTT.